A selection of T cell receptor beta chains follows, all from one sample in a study of cytomegalovirus exposure and HLA in healthy donors. Profiled with immunoSEQ multiplex PCR; TCRdb holds only in-frame clones, not every one. The sample holds about 160,000 clones, around three quarters seen once. The sample comprised PBMCs. All receptors come from a man aged 50-60 years in good health and CMV-seropositive. The CDR3 runs from the conserved cysteine through the conserved F or W. Where a row states a size, it is once, few, many or the class of an expanded clone; other rows omit it.

len	v_gene	abundance	j_gene	CDR3aa
20	TRBV5-1	-	TRBJ2-4	CASSSRTVSPGILAKNIQYF
15	TRBV6-5	-	TRBJ2-7	CASRLGTEVTYEQYF
15	TRBV7-2	-	TRBJ2-2	CASSLGQALTGELFF
14	TRBV6-5	-	TRBJ1-4	CASSYNGGRAKLFF
17	TRBV7-9	-	TRBJ2-1	CASTPSGGPPAYNEQFF
16	TRBV4-1	-	TRBJ1-2	CASSQPPGTGHYGYTF
14	TRBV2	-	TRBJ1-5	CASSVEGLDQPQHF
14	TRBV15	-	TRBJ2-4	CATSRGVVTQVQYF
13	TRBV6-5	-	TRBJ1-1	CASTPTGRTEAFF
13	TRBV30	-	TRBJ1-1	CAWSGQTNTEAFF
13	TRBV5-1	few	TRBJ1-1	CASTGWENTEAFF
15	TRBV4-3	-	TRBJ2-7	CASSLGPGEEYEQYF
16	TRBV4-1	-	TRBJ1-3	CASSRGQAPSGNTIYF
14	TRBV10-1	-	TRBJ2-3	CASSEQGTSDTQYF
12	TRBV30	-	TRBJ2-7	CAWSVLSAKAYF
14	TRBV5-5	once	TRBJ1-5	CASSLRGGNQPQHF
19	TRBV21-1	-	TRBJ2-5	CASSKGAWDRFWAKETQYF
14	TRBV5-6	-	TRBJ1-2	CASSLYDRFYGYTF
14	TRBV18	-	TRBJ2-3	CASSPSYGFHTQYF
14	TRBV28	-	TRBJ1-5	CASLVGARNQPQHF
13	TRBV4-3	-	TRBJ2-7	CASSQDGAGEQYF
16	TRBV7-2	-	TRBJ2-2	CASSLMSGGGTGELFF
15	TRBV19	-	TRBJ2-5	CASSVPGRLKETQYF
15	TRBV11-2	-	TRBJ1-5	CASSSSGQGNQPQHF
14	TRBV19	-	TRBJ2-1	CASSDRASYNEQFF
12	TRBV25-1	-	TRBJ1-2	CASAEGVYGYTF
15	TRBV27	few	TRBJ2-1	CASLSLDSLYNEQFF
14	TRBV5-1	-	TRBJ2-3	CASSPRQATDTQYF
14	TRBV5-1	few	TRBJ2-2	CASSLTSGTGELFF
16	TRBV5-1	-	TRBJ2-7	CASSPSAVTGEGEQYF
15	TRBV30	-	TRBJ1-1	CAWSVSGMGLREAFF
15	TRBV27	-	TRBJ2-3	CASSLSLGPGDTQYF
14	TRBV5-4	-	TRBJ2-2	CASSFGPGAGELFF
17	TRBV15	-	TRBJ2-5	CATSSPLAGARWETQYF